This T cell receptor beta chain is drawn from a study of T cell repertoires in cytomegalovirus infection. Study at large: CMV epitopes in the study were HLA-C-restricted (recently identified) and HLA-B-restricted (well studied).

With regard to this clonotype: Antigen unknown.

V was clipped by 11 bases and J by 0 bases, with 29 bases between them. From germline, CDR1 is LGHNA and CDR2 YSLEER. This CDR3 has 20 amino acids. TCRdb fed the reads into MiXCR, producing one record per CDR3 protein. The table includes some 920,000 distinct CDR3 sequences, roughly 30% detected once. The sequences come from cultured CD8+ T cells from PBMCs, collected from culture after CMV antigen stimulation. The V call is TRBV4-3, the J call TRBJ2-6, with D possibly matching TRBD1 (6 bases). The sequence was collected from a human donor in good health (CMV status not recorded). Some clones in this sample may be carry-over from other donors' samples. The CDR3 here is CALLRSDSNTPFSGANVLTF. CDR3 nucleotides: TGCGCCCTATTACGATCGGACAGTAATACTCCATTCTCTGGGGCCAACGTCCTGACTTTC.